This entry lists 30 T cell receptor beta chains sequenced from one sample in a study of T cells in Graves' hyperthyroidism and ophthalmopathy. The investigators amplified TCR beta CDR3 regions from RNA transcripts. In the first-round RT-PCR of the TCR CDR3, the HTBI primer set was used. TCRdb redid the calling of the multiplex PCR reads with MiXCR, one entry per CDR3 protein. This table has about 400,000 distinct CDR3 sequences, around 16% appearing once. The sample taken for sequencing was blood. The receptors were gathered from a woman in her late teens or twenties with Graves' hyperthyroidism.

This clonotype was seen ten or more times. V usage is TRBV12-3 or TRBV12-4 and J usage is TRBJ2-1; no firm D call. Trimming removed 5 bases from V and 6 bases from J, with 11 bases in between. The CDR3 spans 13 residues. The CDR3: CASSPTAPNEQFF. The CDR3 nucleotides are TGTGCCAGCAGTCCAACGGCCCCCAATGAGCAGTTCTTC.

The chain recombines TRBV5-4 with TRBJ2-5, with D unclear. The CDR3 is 14 residues long. Trimming pared 3 bases from V and 5 bases from J, leaving 14 bases between. Germline V gene lookup returns CDR1 SGHNT and CDR2 YYREEE (reference sequence). The CDR3 DNA reads as TGTGCCAGCAGCTCGACGGTTGGTGTGGAGACCCAGTACTTC. Amino acid sequence: CASSSTVGVETQYF.

The rearrangement links TRBV11-2 to TRBJ2-3; TRBD2 agrees at 11 bases. The CDR3 loop spans 17 amino acids. Germline V gene lookup returns CDR1 SGHAT and CDR2 FQNNGV. V trimming: 6 bases; J trimming: 2 bases; junction bases outside the gene matches: 10. The CDR3 region has the DNA TGTGCCAGCAGGGCTGACGGACTAGCGGGCCCCACAGATACGCAGTATTTT. Its protein product is CASRADGLAGPTDTQYF.

This clonotype was observed at least ten times. The rearrangement links TRBV7-3 to TRBJ2-2; TRBD1 might be the D (6 bases). The CDR3 extends over 14 amino acids. V lost 3 bases and J lost 6, with 11 bases in between. Germline lookup yields CDR1 SGHTA and CDR2 FQGTGA. CDR3 sequence reads: CASSLSTGSGELFF. The DNA of the CDR3 is TGTGCCAGCAGCTTGTCCACAGGGTCCGGGGAGCTGTTTTTT.

This clonotype was recorded at least ten times. The genes are TRBV7-2 and TRBJ2-7, with 7 bases aligning to TRBD2. This CDR3 contains 14 residues. V was pared by 2 bases and J by 2 bases, with 3 bases of the junction left unmatched. The germline CDR1 and CDR2 sequences are SGHTA and FQGNSA. This CDR3 reads CASSLREGPYEQYF. The CDR3 DNA sequence: TGTGCCAGCAGCTTAAGGGAGGGCCCCTACGAGCAGTACTTC.

This clonotype has ten or more counts. The chain links TRBV11-3 to TRBJ1-1, with D possibly matching TRBD1 (5 bases). Germline V gives CDR1 SGHNT, CDR2 YENEEA. The CDR3 covers 14 residues. Trimming removed 3 bases from V and 8 bases from J, with 16 bases in between. The CDR3 region is CASSFGTVGLEAFF. CDR3 nucleotides: TGTGCCAGCAGCTTTGGGACCGTAGGCTTAGAAGCTTTCTTT. Full variable domain (remainder filled in from reference TRBV11-3 and TRBJ1-1): EAGVVQSPRYKIIEKKQPVAFWCNPISGHNTLYWYLQNLGQGPELLIRYENEEAVDDSQLPKDRFSAERLKGVDSTLKIQPAELGDSAVYLCASSFGTVGLEAFFGQGTRLTVV.

This clonotype was seen at least ten times. This sequence joins TRBV18 and TRBJ2-3, with no clear D. V lost 3 bases, J lost 7 bases, and 5 bases lay in between. Germline V CDR1 and CDR2: KGHSH, LQKENI. The CDR3 is made up of 11 amino acids. The CDR3 region has the DNA TGTGCCAGCTCACCTCGGAATACGCAGTATTTT. Translated: CASSPRNTQYF.

There are many counts of this clonotype. This chain uses TRBV3-1 with TRBJ2-5; 13 bases are a match to TRBD2. CDR1 and CDR2 (germline): LGHDT, YNNKEL (reference sequence). V shed 5 bases and J 4 bases; nucleotides not matched to a gene: 4. This CDR3 is 15 amino acids long. The CDR3 is CASSGRTSGGETQYF. For the CDR3, the DNA is TGTGCCAGCAGCGGGAGGACTAGCGGGGGAGAGACCCAGTACTTC.

This rearrangement joins TRBV29-1 to TRBJ2-7; 9 bases map to TRBD1. CDR1 SQVTM and CDR2 ANQGSEA come from the germline V gene. The V and J ends lost 7 bases and 0 bases, in that order; junction bases with no gene match: 4. The CDR3 is 13 amino acids. The CDR3 DNA reads as TGCAGCGCCCGGACAGGGGACTCCTACGAGCAGTACTTC. Encoded protein: CSARTGDSYEQYF.

This clonotype was seen repeatedly, ten times or more. The V gene is TRBV9, the J gene TRBJ2-2, with D possibly being TRBD1 (6 bases). V lost 2 bases to trimming and J lost 0 bases, with 8 bases between them. Germline CDR1 and CDR2: SGDLS and YYNGEE. CDR3 size: 15 residues. The CDR3 protein is CASSVRGTNTGELFF. CDR3 bases: TGTGCCAGCAGCGTTAGGGGGACGAACACCGGGGAGCTGTTTTTT.

Ten or more counts support this clonotype. The CDR3 is CASSQRAGGPYEQYF. Written as DNA, the CDR3 is TGTGCCAGCAGCCAAAGGGCGGGAGGGCCCTACGAGCAGTACTTC. The chain employs TRBV3-1 and TRBJ2-7, with TRBD2 matching 9 bases. Losses at the gene ends were 2 bases for V and 2 bases for J; bases not matched to a gene: 4. Germline V CDR1 and CDR2: LGHDT, YNNKEL (reference sequence). The CDR3 totals 15 residues.

The J gene is TRBJ2-7, the V gene TRBV27, with TRBD2 identical over 9 bases. In germline, CDR1 is MNHEY, CDR2 SMNVEV (reference sequence). V lost 6 bases to trimming and J lost 3 bases; unmatched junction nucleotides: 9. This CDR3 comprises 15 residues. CDR3 amino acids: CASSSRVAGVYEQYF. DNA for the CDR3: TGTGCCAGCAGCTCACGGGTAGCGGGAGTCTACGAGCAGTACTTC.

This clonotype was counted between two and nine times. The genes are TRBV28 and TRBJ1-1, with a tentative D call TRBD1 (5 bases). CDR3 length: 17 amino acids. In germline, CDR1 is MDHEN, CDR2 SYDVKM. Deletions cut 5 bases from V and 0 bases from J, with 19 bases between. CDR3 bases: TGTGCCAGCAGTGTACTCCCAGGGTTAGACTTGAACACTGAAGCTTTCTTT. This translates into CASSVLPGLDLNTEAFF.

In this sample, this clonotype turned up many times. This chain connects TRBV29-1 to TRBJ1-2; 9 bases match TRBD1. There are 12 residues in the CDR3. V lost 0 bases, J lost 8 bases, and 1 base stayed unmatched. From germline, CDR1 is SQVTM and CDR2 ANQGSEA. The DNA of the CDR3 is TGCAGCGTTGAAGAGGGACAGGGAGGCTACACCTTC. Protein sequence: CSVEEGQGGYTF.

The CDR3 region is CASSLWGPSTQYF. CDR3 DNA: TGTGCCAGCAGCTTATGGGGTCCAAGTACGCAGTATTTT. The chain recombines TRBV5-6 with TRBJ2-3; D remains ambiguous. CDR1 and CDR2 (germline): SGHDT, YYEEEE. Trimming cost V 2 bases and J 8 bases, with 12 bases left between them. CDR3 length: 13 residues.

This clonotype was observed many times. The chain couples TRBV30 to TRBJ1-2, with D hard to call. Germline values: CDR1 GTSNPN, CDR2 SVGIG (reference sequence). Trimming removed 4 bases from V and 4 bases from J, with 13 bases in between. This CDR3 is 13 amino acids long. CDR3 loop: CAWIDWSRYGYTF. In nucleotides, the CDR3 is TGTGCCTGGATAGATTGGAGCCGCTATGGCTACACCTTC.

This clonotype was observed many times. The chain carries TRBV20-1 and TRBJ2-7; D unresolved. This CDR3 contains 17 residues. Germline CDR1 is DFQATT and CDR2 is SNEGSKA (reference sequence). The V end was cut by 6 bases, the J end by 0 bases, with 24 bases between. CDR3 in amino acids: CSAIQPSGPTLSYEQYF. In DNA form, the CDR3 reads TGCAGTGCGATCCAACCCTCAGGTCCCACCCTCTCCTACGAGCAGTACTTC.

Ten or more counts support this clonotype. The gene calls are TRBV3-1 and TRBJ1-2, with 8 bases identical to TRBD1. CDR1 and CDR2 from the germline V gene are LGHDT and YNNKEL (reference sequence). The V gene end was trimmed by 5 bases and the J gene end by 7 bases; junction bases not matched to a gene: 9. This CDR3 is 14 amino acids long. CDR3 DNA sequence: TGTGCCAGCAGCGCTCGACAGGGGATCAGTGGCTACACCTTC. Its translation is CASSARQGISGYTF.

In this sample, this clonotype turned up a few times. The J gene is TRBJ2-3, the V gene TRBV30; the D gene could be TRBD1 or TRBD2 (5 bases each). This CDR3 spans 15 amino acids. The germline V gene encodes CDR1 GTSNPN and CDR2 SVGIG (reference sequence). V was pared by 2 bases and J by 4 bases, with 16 bases between. This chain's CDR3 is CAWSHGTDFSDTQYF. The CDR3 bases are TGTGCCTGGAGTCACGGGACGGACTTCTCAGATACGCAGTATTTT.

In its sample, this clonotype was seen a few times. The V gene is TRBV12-5, the J gene TRBJ2-1, with 8 bases matching TRBD2. Germline V gives CDR1 LGHNT, CDR2 FRNRAP. CDR3 length: 16 amino acids. V was clipped by 5 bases and J by 9 bases; unmatched bases: 15. CDR3 sequence: CASGPSPVGGAGEQFF. For the CDR3, the DNA is TGTGCTAGTGGTCCCAGCCCTGTCGGGGGGGCCGGTGAGCAGTTCTTC.

This clonotype has a count of ten or more. The gene calls are TRBV20-1 and TRBJ2-3; D is possibly TRBD2 (5 bases). Germline CDR1 reads DFQATT; CDR2 reads SNEGSKA (reference sequence). V lost 6 bases, J lost 0 bases, and 13 bases lay in between. The CDR3 runs to 14 residues. In DNA, the CDR3 is TGCAGTGCCCCACTAGACTCTAGCACAGATACGCAGTATTTT. Protein sequence: CSAPLDSSTDTQYF.

With regard to this clonotype: A much larger clone differs by one base, so this may be a read error. The chain recombines TRBV10-3 with TRBJ2-1; D possibly corresponds to TRBD2 (6 bases). Per germline, CDR1 ENHRY and CDR2 SYGVKD. The CDR3 spans 16 residues. V shed 4 bases and J shed 9 bases, with 22 bases lying between them. CDR3 amino acids: CAISAESLRGRTEQFF. CDR3 DNA: TGTGCCATCAGTGCGGAATCCCTTCGGGGGAGGACTGAGCAGTTCTTC.

This clonotype has ten or more counts. This rearrangement joins TRBV2 to TRBJ1-2, with D possibly TRBD1 on 5 matching bases. Germline V gene lookup returns CDR1 SNHLY and CDR2 FYNNEI. V was pared by 6 bases and J by 8 bases, with 16 bases between. This CDR3 comprises 13 residues. The CDR3 loop is CASRRGDEGGYTF. CDR3 coding DNA: TGTGCCAGCAGAAGAGGGGACGAAGGAGGCTACACCTTC.

This clonotype was seen a handful of times. V and J are TRBV15 and TRBJ1-5; D not resolved. Per germline, CDR1 LNHNV and CDR2 YYDKDF (reference sequence). The CDR3 loop spans 12 amino acids. Trimming shortened V by 0 bases and J by 10 bases, and 7 bases separated the two germline ends. This CDR3 reads CATSRDTGPQHF. CDR3 nucleotides: TGTGCCACCAGCAGAGATACGGGCCCCCAGCATTTT.

The chain employs TRBV12-3 or TRBV12-4 and TRBJ2-5, with unresolved D. The CDR3 covers 14 residues. V lost 0 bases and J 5 bases, leaving 10 bases between the germline ends. The CDR3 region has the DNA TGTGCCAGCAGTTTAGCCTATAGGGCTGAGACCCAGTACTTC. Translation: CASSLAYRAETQYF.

This clonotype came up many times. This chain connects TRBV2 to TRBJ1-5; D gene unclear. Trimming left V 5 bases short and J 6 bases short, with 14 bases between. The germline V gene encodes CDR1 SNHLY and CDR2 FYNNEI. The length of the CDR3 is 14 residues. CDR3 loop: CASSSRWGGQPQHF. The CDR3 DNA follows: TGTGCCAGCAGTAGTCGCTGGGGAGGTCAGCCCCAGCATTTT.

In its sample, this clonotype was seen many times. The chain is built from TRBV2 and TRBJ2-4, with D hard to call. Trimming removed 1 base from V and 8 bases from J, with 12 bases in between. This CDR3 region has 14 residues. Germline V gives CDR1 SNHLY, CDR2 FYNNEI. This chain's CDR3 is CASSEVGPFDIQYF. DNA of the CDR3: TGTGCCAGCAGTGAAGTCGGTCCCTTCGACATTCAGTACTTC. The variable domain in full, completed from reference TRBV2 and TRBJ2-4, reads EPEVTQTPSHQVTQMGQEVILRCVPISNHLYFYWYRQILGQKVEFLVSFYNNEISEKSEIFDDQFSVERPDGSNFTLKIRSTKLEDSAMYFCASSEVGPFDIQYFGAGTRLSVL.

The sample holds many counts of this clonotype. The rearrangement joins TRBV5-6 to TRBJ2-7, with TRBD2 as a possible D gene (6 bases). The CDR3 is 15 amino acids. V gave up 4 bases and J gave up 0 bases, with 14 bases separating them. CDR1 is SGHDT and CDR2 is YYEEEE in the germline V gene. In DNA, the CDR3 is TGTGCCAGCAGCGGGGGGACCGCGAGCTCCTACGAGCAGTACTTC. It codes for CASSGGTASSYEQYF. The full variable domain, rest sourced from reference TRBV5-6 and TRBJ2-7, is DAGVTQSPTHLIKTRGQQVTLRCSPKSGHDTVSWYQQALGQGPQFIFQYYEEEERQRGNFPDRFSGHQFPNYSSELNVNALLLGDSALYLCASSGGTASSYEQYFGPGTRLTVT.

This clonotype has at least ten counts. This chain joins TRBV7-3 and TRBJ2-2; D not resolved. Trimming removed 6 bases from V and 3 bases from J, with 14 bases in between. Germline lookup yields CDR1 SGHTA and CDR2 FQGTGA. The CDR3 extends over 15 amino acids. CDR3 bases: TGTGCCAGCAGTTACAAGGGATGGGACACCGGGGAGCTGTTTTTT. This sequence encodes CASSYKGWDTGELFF.

In this sample, this clonotype turned up many times. The chain carries TRBV20-1 and TRBJ2-7, with unresolved D. The CDR3 spans 13 residues. Trimming left V 0 bases short and J 9 bases short, with 15 bases between. Germline V gene sequence: CDR1 DFQATT, CDR2 SNEGSKA (reference sequence). The DNA for the CDR3 is TGCAGTGCTAGAGATCTCGGACCCCCAATGCAGTACTTC. Translating gives CSARDLGPPMQYF.